This T cell receptor (beta chain) was documented in a study of response to subunit inactivated influenza vaccine. The germline V gene has CDR1 SGHRS and CDR2 YFSETQ. The CDR3 is 13 amino acids. Trimming took off 0 bases at V and 6 bases at J, with 9 bases between the two ends. TCRdb reanalysed the RT-PCR reads using MiXCR and keeps one entry per CDR3 protein. The table has roughly 650,000 distinct CDR3 sequences, approximately 15% seen once; the top ten hold around 10%. This TCR was sampled from a man aged 50 or older who received an inactivated influenza vaccine. This rearrangement joins TRBV5-1 to TRBJ1-1; D is perhaps TRBD1 (5 bases). This specimen was PBMCs from blood, taken about 13 days after vaccination. Here the CDR3 reads CASSLGGWPEAFF. CDR3 coding DNA: TGCGCCAGCAGCTTGGGGGGGTGGCCTGAAGCTTTCTTT.